This TCR beta chain was sequenced in a study of T-cell memory formation after mild COVID-19. In the case of this clonotype: Relative to the germline gene, one junction end is altered; a read error may explain this.

TCRdb passed the 5' RACE reads through MiXCR, listing each CDR3 protein once. The repertoire holds 300,000 to 350,000 distinct CDR3 sequences, with more than 13% as singletons. The CDR3 runs to 16 residues. Germline V gives CDR1 MGHRA, CDR2 YSYEKL. The chain links TRBV4-1 to TRBJ1-2; 8 nucleotides align to TRBD1. This sequence originates from a young man who had mild COVID-19 (a few samples of this study predate the infection). Cell type and time point are not known. Source material: PBMCs or a T cell subset sorted from them (not recorded which). This CDR3 is CASKRTGTGLTYGYTF. The CDR3 nucleotides read TGCGCCAGCAAGAGGACCGGGACAGGTTTAACCTATGGATACACCTTC.